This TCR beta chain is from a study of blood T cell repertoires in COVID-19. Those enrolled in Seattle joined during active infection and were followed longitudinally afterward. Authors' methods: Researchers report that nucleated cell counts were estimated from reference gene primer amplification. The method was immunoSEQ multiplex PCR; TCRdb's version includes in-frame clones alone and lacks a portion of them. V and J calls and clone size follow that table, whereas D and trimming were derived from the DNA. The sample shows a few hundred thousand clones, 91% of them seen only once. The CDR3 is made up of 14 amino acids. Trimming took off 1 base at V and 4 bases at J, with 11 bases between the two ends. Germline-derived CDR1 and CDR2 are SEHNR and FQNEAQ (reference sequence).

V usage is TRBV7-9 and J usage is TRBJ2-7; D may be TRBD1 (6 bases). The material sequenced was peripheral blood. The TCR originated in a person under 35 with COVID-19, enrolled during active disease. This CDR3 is CASSLGTGLYEQYF. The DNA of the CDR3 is TGTGCCAGCAGCTTAGGTACAGGGCTTTACGAGCAGTACTTC.